What follows are 18 T cell receptor beta chains derived from one specimen sequenced in a study of blood T cell repertoires in COVID-19. Sequencing was performed with immunoSEQ multiplex PCR; in TCRdb, only in-frame clones are kept and a portion is missing. Among around 200,000 clones listed, around nine tenths were seen once. The sequenced material came from peripheral blood. The receptors were sampled from a man between 60 and 75 years old who had recovered from COVID-19.

CDR3 sequence reads: CASRVTRMSKLFF. CDR3 sequence (DNA): TGTGCCAGCAGGGTGACGCGGATGAGCAAACTGTTTTTT. This chain links TRBV5-7 with TRBJ1-4; D uncertain. TRBV5-7 is recorded as an ORF, its role being uncertain. The CDR3 has 13 residues. The V gene lost 5 bases and the J gene lost 11 bases, with 16 bases spanning the gap.

The chain couples TRBV4-1 to TRBJ2-3; 10 bases line up with TRBD2. The germline V gene has CDR1 MGHRA and CDR2 YSYEKL. Trimming at V came to 3 bases and at J to 5 bases, leaving 5 bases not matched to a gene. The CDR3 totals 15 residues. CDR3 sequence reads: CASSQSGGARDTQYF. CDR3 bases: TGCGCCAGCAGCCAGAGCGGGGGGGCTAGAGATACGCAGTATTTT.

The J gene is TRBJ2-1, the V gene TRBV20-1, with 11 bases that match TRBD2. V trimming: 3 bases; J trimming: 9 bases; junction bases outside the gene matches: 7. Germline V gene sequence: CDR1 DFQATT, CDR2 SNEGSKA (reference sequence). The length of the CDR3 is 14 residues. CDR3 region: CSASFLAGGGEQFF. In DNA form, the CDR3 reads TGCAGTGCTAGTTTTCTAGCGGGGGGCGGTGAGCAGTTCTTC.

This clone has more than one count but fewer than ten. The chain links TRBV5-1 to TRBJ1-5; 10 positions agree with TRBD1. V was pared by 5 bases and J by 7 bases, with 6 bases of the junction left unmatched. Germline V CDR1 and CDR2: SGHRS, YFSETQ. This CDR3 spans 14 amino acids. The CDR3, as DNA: TGCGCCAGCAGTCAGGGGACAGGGGAACAGCCCCAGCATTTT. This codes for CASSQGTGEQPQHF. The variable domain in full, with the rest retrieved from reference TRBV5-1 and TRBJ1-5, is KAGVTQTPRYLIKTRGQQVTLSCSPISGHRSVSWYQQTPGQGLQFLFEYFSETQRNKGNFPGRFSGRQFSNSRSEMNVSTLELGDSALYLCASSQGTGEQPQHFGDGTRLSIL.

This clone was observed a single time. The sample holds other DNA sequences that translate to the same CDR3. This chain uses TRBV11-3 with TRBJ2-2; the D gene is possibly TRBD1 (5 bases). V lost 3 bases and J lost 4, with 18 bases in between. The length of the CDR3 is 17 residues. Germline CDR1 SGHNT, CDR2 YENEEA. For the CDR3, the DNA is TGTGCCAGCAGCTTCGGGCCTACAGGACACTCCACCGGGGAGCTGTTTTTT. It translates to CASSFGPTGHSTGELFF.

V gene TRBV7-9 combines with J gene TRBJ2-7, with D possibly matching TRBD2 (5 bases). CDR3 length equals 16 residues. V gave up 1 base and J gave up 0 bases, with 13 bases separating them. CDR1 SEHNR and CDR2 FQNEAQ come from the germline V gene (reference sequence). The CDR3 bases are TGTGCCAGCAGCTTAGGTTCGGGGTTGCTCTCCTACGAGCAGTACTTC. Amino acids: CASSLGSGLLSYEQYF.

The chain is built from TRBV5-1 and TRBJ2-1; 10 bases are shared with TRBD2. From germline, CDR1 is SGHRS and CDR2 YFSETQ. CDR3 length: 13 residues. The V gene end was trimmed by 6 bases and the J gene end by 7 bases; junction bases not matched to a gene: 4. The CDR3 DNA reads TGCGCCAGCACTGCGACTAGCGGGAATGAGCAGTTCTTC. It is translated as CASTATSGNEQFF. The whole variable domain, remainder taken from reference TRBV5-1 and TRBJ2-1, is KAGVTQTPRYLIKTRGQQVTLSCSPISGHRSVSWYQQTPGQGLQFLFEYFSETQRNKGNFPGRFSGRQFSNSRSEMNVSTLELGDSALYLCASTATSGNEQFFGPGTRLTVL.

The chain combines TRBV2 with TRBJ1-5, with TRBD1 matching over 8 bases. This CDR3 comprises 16 residues. V shed 10 bases and J 0 bases; nucleotides not matched to a gene: 11. Germline assignment: CDR1 SNHLY and CDR2 FYNNEI. CDR3 sequence: CATRGHRGDSNQPQHF. In nucleotides, the CDR3 is TGTGCCACCCGAGGGCACAGGGGGGATAGCAATCAGCCCCAGCATTTT.

This clone occurred once. The rearrangement joins TRBV30 to TRBJ2-2; 7 bases fit TRBD2. Germline V CDR1 and CDR2: GTSNPN, SVGIG (reference sequence). Germline trimming cut 1 base from V and 7 bases from J; bases unmatched to any gene: 6. The CDR3 consists of 14 residues. Here the CDR3 reads CAWSGGRAIGELFF. DNA of the CDR3: TGTGCCTGGAGTGGTGGGAGGGCGATCGGGGAGCTGTTTTTT.

This chain joins TRBV12-3 or TRBV12-4 and TRBJ2-1; D is undetermined. The CDR3 has 10 residues. V was shortened by 3 bases and J by 10 bases, with 4 bases between the two germline ends. In DNA form, the CDR3 reads TGTGCCAGCAGTTTTACAGAGCAGTTCTTC. It is translated as CASSFTEQFF.

The CDR3 reads CASSLARREGDTQYF. CDR3 nucleotide sequence: TGCGCCAGCAGCTTGGCCCGGCGGGAGGGAGATACGCAGTATTTT. The V gene is TRBV5-1, the J gene TRBJ2-3; 9 bases align to TRBD2. The CDR3 runs 15 residues. V was pared by 0 bases and J by 5 bases, with 4 bases of the junction left unmatched. The germline gives CDR1 SGHRS, CDR2 YFSETQ.

The chain joins TRBV24-1 to TRBJ2-7; maybe TRBD2 (6 bases). CDR1 is KGHDR and CDR2 is SFDVKD in the germline V gene. Trimming removed 5 bases from V and 2 bases from J, with 15 bases in between. The CDR3 has 15 amino acids. The CDR3 DNA is TGTGCCACCAGTGCCCAGGGAGGAAAACCCTACGAGCAGTACTTC. Amino acid sequence: CATSAQGGKPYEQYF.

This chain's CDR3 is CASSVRGFTDTQYF. The CDR3 DNA follows: TGTGCCAGCAGTGTCAGGGGTTTCACAGATACGCAGTATTTT. The chain has TRBV2 and TRBJ2-3, with D possibly being TRBD1 (6 bases). CDR1 is SNHLY and CDR2 is FYNNEI in the germline V gene. The CDR3 runs to 14 residues. V lost 4 bases and J 2 bases, leaving 10 bases between the germline ends.

The rearrangement joins TRBV7-9 to TRBJ1-1; TRBD1 agrees at 7 bases. The CDR3 runs 13 residues. The junction had 5 bases not matched to a gene; V was cut back by 4 bases and J by 6 bases. CDR1 and CDR2 (germline): SEHNR, FQNEAQ (reference sequence). The CDR3 nucleotides are TGTGCCAGCAGCTCAAGACAGGGATCTGAAGCTTTCTTT. It specifies CASSSRQGSEAFF. The full variable domain, its missing parts supplied by reference TRBV7-9 and TRBJ1-1, is DTGVSQNPRHKITKRGQNVTFRCDPISEHNRLYWYRQTLGQGPEFLTYFQNEAQLEKSRLLSDRFSAERPKGSFSTLEIQRTEQGDSAMYLCASSSRQGSEAFFGQGTRLTVV.

The chain uses TRBV4-3 and TRBJ1-2; the match to TRBD1 covers 7 bases. The CDR3 runs to 14 residues. Germline V gives CDR1 LGHNA, CDR2 YSLEER. V shed 3 bases, J shed 2 bases, and the junction held 3 bases outside the gene matches. CDR3 nucleotides: TGCGCCAGCAGCCATCCGGACAGGAACTATGGCTACACCTTC. Translation: CASSHPDRNYGYTF.

V usage is TRBV5-1 and J usage is TRBJ2-1, with 12 bases that match TRBD2. V was clipped by 5 bases and J by 1 base; unmatched bases: 7. Germline-derived CDR1 and CDR2 are SGHRS and YFSETQ. This CDR3 is 17 amino acids long. In nucleotides, the CDR3 is TGCGCCAGCAGTTTAAGGACTAGCGGGGCGTCCTACAATGAGCAGTTCTTC. Amino acid sequence: CASSLRTSGASYNEQFF.

The rearrangement joins TRBV7-2 to TRBJ1-4; TRBD1 is a possible D gene (6 bases). The germline V gene has CDR1 SGHTA and CDR2 FQGNSA. The CDR3 length is 14 residues. The ends were cut back, 5 bases at V and 3 bases at J, with 10 bases in the middle. DNA for the CDR3: TGTGCCAGCAGCGTCACAGGGTCTAATGAAAAACTGTTTTTT. This encodes CASSVTGSNEKLFF.

The chain recombines TRBV11-2 with TRBJ2-7; D possibly corresponds to TRBD1 (5 bases). Germline values: CDR1 SGHAT, CDR2 FQNNGV. The length of the CDR3 is 15 residues. The V end lost 6 bases, the J end lost 2 bases, and 17 bases lay between the germline ends. CDR3 amino acids: CASSSGFWQTYEQYF. The CDR3 nucleotides read TGTGCCAGCAGTTCAGGGTTTTGGCAGACCTACGAGCAGTACTTC.